This T cell receptor (beta chain) was obtained from a study of CD4+ T cells in melanoma. The method was immunoSEQ multiplex PCR; TCRdb's version includes in-frame clones alone and lacks a portion of them. There are around 13,000 clones in the sample; roughly 70% occur only once, and about a tenth lies in the top ten. Note on this clone: Antigen specificity is unknown.

Study-level points and caveats: CD8+ T cell, macrophage and B cell function reportedly correlated with neoantigen-specific CD4+ T cells. In melanoma, neoantigen-specific CD4+ T cells reportedly differed in differentiation state.

Trimming cost V 4 bases and J 4 bases; bases outside gene matches: 4. CDR1 MGHRA and CDR2 YSYEKL come from the germline V gene. The CDR3 covers 14 residues. The clonotype originates from a human donor with melanoma. The chain employs TRBV4-1 and TRBJ2-1; 7 bases match TRBD1. Sequenced input: cells from a culture (not recorded whether cultured in vitro). This CDR3 reads CASSPDRVYNEQFF. The DNA for the CDR3 is TGCGCCAGCAGCCCAGACAGGGTATACAATGAGCAGTTCTTC.